The 21 T cell receptor beta chains presented below share a single source sample, sequenced in a study of OX40 agonist ivuxolimab in advanced cancers. Assay: immunoSEQ multiplex PCR; the TCRdb copy retains only in-frame clones and omits some. Of 30,000 or so clones listed, 65% to 80% are singletons. The starting material was CD4+ or CD8+ T cells sorted from blood, obtained in a trial of the OX40 agonist ivuxolimab. Receptors were obtained from an adult with an advanced solid tumor such as melanoma, head and neck, liver or kidney cancer.

The chain uses TRBV21-1 and TRBJ1-6. TRBV21-1 is designated a pseudogene. The length of the CDR3 is 15 residues. The CDR3 loop is CASSLRTGLISPLHF. DNA of the CDR3: TGTGCCAGCAGCCTACGGACGGGACTTATTTCACCCCTCCACTTT.

This clone was seen just once. J is TRBJ2-3 and V is TRBV9; 7 bases map to TRBD2. With V trimmed by 1 base and J by 4 bases, 9 bases remained unmatched. Germline V gene data show CDR1 as SGDLS and CDR2 as YYNGEE. The CDR3 is 16 amino acids. The CDR3 region is CASSVNPARGSDTQYF. The CDR3 DNA sequence: TGTGCCAGCAGCGTAAACCCAGCGCGGGGGTCAGATACGCAGTATTTT.

CDR3 bases: TGTGCCAGCAGCGTAGCAGGACAGGGGATAGGCTACACCTTC. The encoded protein is CASSVAGQGIGYTF. The chain combines TRBV9 with TRBJ1-2, with 9 positions matching TRBD1. Trimming at V came to 0 bases and at J to 8 bases, leaving 5 bases not matched to a gene. This CDR3 comprises 14 residues. Germline assignment: CDR1 SGDLS and CDR2 YYNGEE.

This clone has just one count. V and J are TRBV7-3 and TRBJ2-3; D unresolved. The CDR3 has 14 residues. The germline gives CDR1 SGHTA, CDR2 FQGTGA. Trimming shortened V by 3 bases and J by 2 bases, and 9 bases separated the two germline ends. The CDR3 region is CASSFHSLTDTQYF. The CDR3, as DNA: TGTGCCAGCAGCTTTCATAGTCTCACAGATACGCAGTATTTT. Using reference TRBV7-3 and TRBJ2-3 for the parts outside the CDR3, the full variable domain is GAGVSQTPSNKVTEKGKYVELRCDPISGHTALYWYRQSLGQGPEFLIYFQGTGAADDSGLPNDRFFAVRPEGSVSTLKIQRTERGDSAVYLCASSFHSLTDTQYFGPGTRLTVL.

The V and J genes are TRBV15 and TRBJ1-2, with D unresolved. The CDR3 is made up of 17 amino acids. V shed 3 bases and J shed 6 bases, with 23 bases lying between them. Germline V gene sequence: CDR1 LNHNV, CDR2 YYDKDF (reference sequence). The CDR3 protein is CATSSDFLLLGRDGYTF. For the CDR3, the DNA is TGTGCCACCAGCAGCGATTTCCTCCTACTGGGAAGGGATGGCTACACCTTC.

The J gene is TRBJ2-3, the V gene TRBV14, with unresolved D. The CDR3 is 16 amino acids. In germline, CDR1 is SGHDN, CDR2 FVKESK. V lost 1 base and J lost 4, with 15 bases in between. The CDR3 coding sequence is TGTGCCAGCAGCCAAGGTGGAGTCCGGTGGGCAGATACGCAGTATTTT. Its translation is CASSQGGVRWADTQYF. Combining the CDR3 with reference TRBV14 and TRBJ2-3 gives the whole variable domain EAGVTQFPSHSVIEKGQTVTLRCDPISGHDNLYWYRRVMGKEIKFLLHFVKESKQDESGMPNNRFLAERTGGTYSTLKVQPAELEDSGVYFCASSQGGVRWADTQYFGPGTRLTVL.

The chain combines TRBV30 with TRBJ2-7, with a possible D match to TRBD2 (6 bases). V was clipped by 4 bases and J by 2 bases, with 12 bases between them. CDR3 length: 13 amino acids. Germline V gene sequence: CDR1 GTSNPN, CDR2 SVGIG (reference sequence). The DNA for the CDR3 is TGTGCCTGGACGGCAGGACTAACCTACGAGCAGTACTTC. It yields the protein CAWTAGLTYEQYF. Full variable domain (outside the CDR3, taken from reference TRBV30 and TRBJ2-7): SQTIHQWPATLVQPVGSPLSLECTVEGTSNPNLYWYRQAAGRGLQLLFYSVGIGQISSEVPQNLSASRPQDRQFILSSKKLLLSDSGFYLCAWTAGLTYEQYFGPGTRLTVT.

The V and J genes are TRBV19 and TRBJ1-6; D is ambiguous. This CDR3 comprises 14 residues. Trimming stripped 6 bases from V and 4 bases from J, with 10 bases between. CDR1 is LNHDA, CDR2 SQIVND, per germline (reference sequence). The CDR3 DNA reads as TGTGCCAGTAGCCCCGGGGTTTATAATTCACCCCTCCACTTT. Translation gives CASSPGVYNSPLHF.

The sample holds one count of this clone. J is TRBJ2-6 and V is TRBV7-9; 8 bases match TRBD1. Germline CDR1 is SEHNR and CDR2 is FQNEAQ (reference sequence). With V trimmed by 3 bases and J by 0 bases, 7 bases remained unmatched. The CDR3 is 18 amino acids. The CDR3 DNA sequence: TGTGCCAGCAGCTTCCAGGGGGCGGGAAGCTCTGGGGCCAACGTCCTGACTTTC. Protein product: CASSFQGAGSSGANVLTF.

This chain connects TRBV5-5 to TRBJ1-2, with 10 positions matching TRBD1. Germline V gene data show CDR1 as SGHKS and CDR2 as YYEKEE (reference sequence). V dropped 4 bases and J dropped 7; count of bases not matched to a gene: 7. The CDR3 consists of 14 residues. The chain's CDR3 is CASSHQGQGIGYTF. For the CDR3, the DNA is TGTGCCAGCAGCCACCAGGGACAGGGGATTGGCTACACCTTC. Complete variable domain (other parts from reference TRBV5-5 and TRBJ1-2): DAGVTQSPTHLIKTRGQQVTLRCSPISGHKSVSWYQQVLGQGPQFIFQYYEKEERGRGNFPDRFSARQFPNYSSELNVNALLLGDSALYLCASSHQGQGIGYTFGSGTRLTVV.

This sequence joins TRBV28 and TRBJ2-7; 8 bases line up with TRBD1. Trimming took 3 bases from V and 9 from J; bases not matched to a gene: 7. CDR3 length: 13 residues. Germline-derived CDR1 and CDR2 are MDHEN and SYDVKM. The CDR3 here is CASSLGQALGQYF. CDR3 nucleotide sequence: TGTGCCAGCAGTTTGGGACAGGCCTTGGGGCAGTACTTC. Supplemented by reference TRBV28 and TRBJ2-7, the full variable domain reads DVKVTQSSRYLVKRTGEKVFLECVQDMDHENMFWYRQDPGLGLRLIYFSYDVKMKEKGDIPEGYSVSREKKERFSLILESASTNQTSMYLCASSLGQALGQYFGPGTRLTVT.

The chain uses TRBV11-2 and TRBJ2-1; D may be TRBD1 (5 bases). CDR1 is SGHAT, CDR2 FQNNGV, per germline. This CDR3 is built from 15 residues. The ends were cut back, 5 bases at V and 4 bases at J, with 15 bases in the middle. CDR3 in DNA: TGTGCCAGCAGCACCACAGGTGTCTCATACAATGAGCAGTTCTTC. It translates to CASSTTGVSYNEQFF.

The rearrangement joins TRBV7-9 to TRBJ2-5; weak D call: TRBD1 (5 bases). The CDR3 length is 15 residues. V was shortened by 5 bases and J by 5 bases, with 18 bases between the two germline ends. Germline V CDR1 and CDR2: SEHNR, FQNEAQ (reference sequence). CDR3 nucleotides: TGTGCCAGCAGCATTGTCAGGGTCGCCCGGGAGACCCAGTACTTC. Amino acid sequence: CASSIVRVARETQYF.

The V gene is TRBV2, the J gene TRBJ1-1, with 7 bases matching TRBD1. After removal of 6 bases from V and 4 bases from J, the junction contained 11 bases not matched to a gene. From germline, CDR1 is SNHLY and CDR2 FYNNEI. CDR3 length equals 15 residues. CDR3 amino acids: CASRPDRAWGTEAFF. The DNA for the CDR3 is TGTGCCAGCAGGCCCGACAGGGCCTGGGGCACTGAAGCTTTCTTT. Filled out from reference TRBV2 and TRBJ1-1, the complete variable domain reads EPEVTQTPSHQVTQMGQEVILRCVPISNHLYFYWYRQILGQKVEFLVSFYNNEISEKSEIFDDQFSVERPDGSNFTLKIRSTKLEDSAMYFCASRPDRAWGTEAFFGQGTRLTVV.

This clone has more than one count but fewer than ten. The chain employs TRBV27 and TRBJ1-5; D gene uncertain. V lost 5 bases to trimming and J lost 2 bases, with 13 bases between them. The CDR3 totals 15 residues. CDR1 MNHEY and CDR2 SMNVEV come from the germline V gene (reference sequence). The CDR3 sequence: CASSLSGIGNQPQHF. CDR3 sequence (DNA): TGTGCCAGCAGTCTTTCGGGTATCGGCAATCAGCCCCAGCATTTT.

This clone was recorded only once. The rearrangement joins TRBV19 to TRBJ1-3; TRBD1 might be the D (5 bases). V shed 7 bases and J shed 2 bases, with 15 bases lying between them. Per germline, CDR1 LNHDA and CDR2 SQIVND (reference sequence). CDR3 size: 15 residues. The CDR3 DNA is TGTGCCAGTACCTCGACAGTTAGTCCTGGAAACACCATATATTTT. This sequence encodes CASTSTVSPGNTIYF.

This clone has a handful of counts. This chain uses TRBV10-1 with TRBJ1-2, with D possibly matching TRBD1 (5 bases). Germline V gene lookup returns CDR1 WNHNN and CDR2 SYGVQD (reference sequence). The CDR3 loop spans 13 amino acids. V shed 0 bases and J shed 7 bases, with 9 bases lying between them. For the CDR3, the DNA is TGCGCCAGCAGTGAGTCGCAGGGCGGTGGCTACACCTTC. It specifies CASSESQGGGYTF.

The chain recombines TRBV5-4 with TRBJ2-7, with TRBD1 matching over 8 bases. CDR1 and CDR2 from the germline V gene are SGHNT and YYREEE (reference sequence). The V and J ends lost 4 bases and 1 base, in that order; junction bases with no gene match: 1. The CDR3 runs to 13 residues. The CDR3 DNA follows: TGTGCCAGCAGCGGACAGGGTTCCTACGAGCAGTACTTC. As protein: CASSGQGSYEQYF.

This rearrangement joins TRBV19 to TRBJ2-1; a weak D match, TRBD2 (6 bases). V gave up 8 bases and J gave up 6 bases, with 20 bases separating them. Germline values: CDR1 LNHDA, CDR2 SQIVND (reference sequence). This CDR3 region has 15 residues. The CDR3 region is CASRDFGTLLNEQFF. CDR3 bases: TGTGCCAGTCGGGATTTTGGGACTTTGCTCAATGAGCAGTTCTTC. Together with reference TRBV19 and TRBJ2-1, the CDR3 gives the full variable domain: DGGITQSPKYLFRKEGQNVTLSCEQNLNHDAMYWYRQDPGQGLRLIYYSQIVNDFQKGDIAEGYSVSREKKESFPLTVTSAQKNPTAFYLCASRDFGTLLNEQFFGPGTRLTVL.

This chain joins TRBV11-2 and TRBJ2-1; 9 positions match TRBD2. CDR3 length equals 16 residues. V lost 5 bases to trimming and J lost 7 bases; unmatched junction nucleotides: 12. The germline V gene encodes CDR1 SGHAT and CDR2 FQNNGV. CDR3 sequence (DNA): TGTGCCAGCAGCAATCCGGGACTAGCTCAGAGGAATGAGCAGTTCTTC. Amino acids: CASSNPGLAQRNEQFF.

The V and J genes are TRBV2 and TRBJ2-3; a weak D match, TRBD1 (7 bases). Trimming shortened V by 6 bases and J by 6 bases, and 10 bases separated the two germline ends. This CDR3 is built from 12 residues. Germline V gene lookup returns CDR1 SNHLY and CDR2 FYNNEI. The CDR3 region has the DNA TGTGCCAGCAGGTCAGGGGGGGATACGCAGTATTTT. As protein: CASRSGGDTQYF.